This TCR beta chain was observed in a study of blood T cell repertoires in COVID-19. Background on the study: Collection of acute and convalescent COVID-19 samples took place in the United States, Italy and Spain. Nucleic acid was either cDNA or gDNA, and it came from T cells, B-cell-depleted T cells, or PBMCs.

V dropped 5 bases and J dropped 5; count of bases not matched to a gene: 12. This CDR3 has 18 amino acids. Germline lookup yields CDR1 SEHNR and CDR2 FQNEAQ (reference sequence). Seattle researchers signed up patients amid active infection and tracked them longitudinally. Here immunoSEQ multiplex PCR was the method, and the copy in TCRdb shows in-frame clones only, minus some. The table shows around 150,000 clones, with approximately 79% occurring only once. V usage is TRBV7-9 and J usage is TRBJ2-1; TRBD2 aligns across 13 bases. The sequence came from a woman in her thirties or forties with COVID-19, enrolled during active disease. The specimen was peripheral blood. The CDR3 loop reads CASSPGLAGVSTNNEQFF. CDR3 sequence (DNA): TGTGCCAGCAGCCCCGGACTAGCGGGAGTGTCGACAAACAATGAGCAGTTCTTC.